The 29 T cell receptor beta chains in this list originate from one sample, sequenced in a study of identical twins. TCRdb independently ran MiXCR on the 5' RACE reads; one entry per CDR3 protein. This table has a few hundred thousand distinct CDR3 sequences, roughly 9.5% appearing once. The same sample was also used in a study of yellow fever vaccine responses in identical twins.

Sequencing input: PBMCs. Receptors originate from a woman in her late teens or twenties in good health.

This clonotype came up many times. J is TRBJ2-7 and V is TRBV20-1; TRBD2 might be the D (6 bases). The CDR3 loop spans 15 amino acids. The ends were cut back, 0 bases at V and 1 base at J, with 13 bases in the middle. The germline CDR1 and CDR2 sequences are DFQATT and SNEGSKA (reference sequence). The chain's CDR3 is CSARDPAAGSYEQYF. The CDR3 DNA sequence: TGCAGTGCTAGAGACCCAGCGGCGGGGTCCTACGAGCAGTACTTC.

The chain is built from TRBV13 and TRBJ2-1, with 11 nucleotides matching TRBD1. The CDR3 totals 14 residues. Germline loops: CDR1 PRHDT, CDR2 FYEKMQ (reference sequence). Trimming took 1 base from V and 10 from J; bases not matched to a gene: 3. This CDR3 reads CASSLEGTGGEQFF. CDR3 DNA sequence: TGTGCCAGCAGCTTAGAGGGGACAGGGGGAGAGCAGTTCTTC. Looking up the rest from reference TRBV13 and TRBJ2-1 gives the full variable domain: AAGVIQSPRHLIKEKRETATLKCYPIPRHDTVYWYQQGPGQDPQFLISFYEKMQSDKGSIPDRFSAQQFSDYHSELNMSSLELGDSALYFCASSLEGTGGEQFFGPGTRLTVL.

The chain joins TRBV14 to TRBJ2-3; 11 nucleotides agree with TRBD1. Germline V gene lookup returns CDR1 SGHDN and CDR2 FVKESK. The CDR3 runs 17 residues. Trimming removed 1 base from V and 6 bases from J; junction bases left unmatched: 9. CDR3 loop: CASSQGARGQGADTQYF. CDR3 DNA sequence: TGTGCCAGCAGCCAAGGCGCCCGCGGACAGGGGGCGGATACGCAGTATTTT.

This clonotype has just a few counts. The chain joins TRBV7-9 to TRBJ2-2; tentatively, D is TRBD1 (6 bases). CDR3 length equals 14 residues. Germline CDR1 is SEHNR and CDR2 is FQNEAQ (reference sequence). Trimming stripped 10 bases from V and 0 bases from J, with 12 bases between. CDR3 residues: CATIRTANTGELFF. The DNA for the CDR3 is TGTGCCACCATTCGGACAGCGAACACCGGGGAGCTGTTTTTT.

This clonotype was detected many times. V and J are TRBV4-3 and TRBJ2-1; TRBD1 might be the D (5 bases). This CDR3 is 16 amino acids long. V lost 1 base, J lost 5 bases, and 15 bases lay in between. Germline CDR1 LGHNA, CDR2 YSLEER. CDR3 bases: TGCGCCAGCAGCCAAGCGCATGGTTGGGGCGACAATGAGCAGTTCTTC. This codes for CASSQAHGWGDNEQFF.

This clonotype appeared many times. The gene calls are TRBV4-3 and TRBJ2-7, with TRBD1 as a possible D gene (5 bases). The germline V and J ends were trimmed by 0 bases and 2 bases, with 11 bases remaining between them. The length of the CDR3 is 15 residues. Germline V lookup: CDR1 LGHNA, CDR2 YSLEER. The CDR3 spells CASSQDTGYTYEQYF. The CDR3 DNA reads TGCGCCAGCAGCCAAGACACAGGCTACACCTACGAGCAGTACTTC.

The chain recombines TRBV10-3 with TRBJ2-3; the match to TRBD1 covers 8 bases. From germline, CDR1 is ENHRY and CDR2 SYGVKD. V dropped 8 bases and J dropped 0; count of bases not matched to a gene: 4. The CDR3 is 14 amino acids. The chain's CDR3 is CAIQDRASTDTQYF. The CDR3 DNA follows: TGTGCCATCCAGGACAGGGCGAGCACAGATACGCAGTATTTT.

This rearrangement joins TRBV5-6 to TRBJ2-3, with TRBD1 matching 9 bases. Germline V CDR1 and CDR2: SGHDT, YYEEEE. V shed 2 bases, J shed 3 bases, and the junction held 1 base outside the gene matches. CDR3 length equals 14 residues. CDR3 in amino acids: CASSFGTGTDTQYF. CDR3 in DNA: TGTGCCAGCAGCTTCGGGACAGGGACAGATACGCAGTATTTT.

This clonotype was counted a few times. This chain connects TRBV6-2 or TRBV6-3 to TRBJ2-3; D gene uncertain. The length of the CDR3 is 17 residues. In germline, CDR1 is MNHEY, CDR2 SVGEGT. V was cut by 2 bases and J by 5 bases, with 20 bases left in between. The chain's CDR3 is CASSYERLTGWRDTQYF. The CDR3 bases are TGTGCCAGCAGTTACGAACGCCTTACCGGGTGGAGAGATACGCAGTATTTT.

This clonotype was seen more than once but under ten times. The gene calls are TRBV28 and TRBJ2-3; D gene unclear. The CDR3 contains 13 residues. Trimming stripped 8 bases from V and 2 bases from J, with 11 bases between. CDR1 MDHEN and CDR2 SYDVKM come from the germline V gene. The CDR3 sequence is CASAIRPTDTQYF. CDR3 in DNA: TGTGCCAGCGCGATCAGGCCCACAGATACGCAGTATTTT.

This clonotype came up many times. The chain is built from TRBV29-1 and TRBJ2-7; D is possibly TRBD1 or TRBD2 (5 bases each). The CDR3 contains 13 residues. The V end lost 8 bases, the J end lost 5 bases, and 19 bases lay between the germline ends. The germline V gene encodes CDR1 SQVTM and CDR2 ANQGSEA. The CDR3 is CSLGDPGSNEQYF. DNA for the CDR3: TGCAGCCTAGGAGATCCAGGGAGCAACGAGCAGTACTTC.

This clonotype was detected a few times. The V gene is TRBV19, the J gene TRBJ2-5; maybe TRBD1 (6 bases). The CDR3 spans 14 residues. The V end lost 9 bases, the J end lost 4 bases, and 18 bases lay between the germline ends. Germline values: CDR1 LNHDA, CDR2 SQIVND (reference sequence). CDR3 residues: CASRGITTGETQYF. In DNA form, the CDR3 reads TGTGCCAGCAGGGGCATTACTACGGGAGAGACCCAGTACTTC.

This clonotype has ten or more counts. The rearrangement links TRBV27 to TRBJ2-7; 8 bases align to TRBD2. Germline V CDR1 and CDR2: MNHEY, SMNVEV (reference sequence). Trimming cost V 6 bases and J 3 bases; bases outside gene matches: 10. The CDR3 covers 15 residues. The CDR3 DNA sequence: TGTGCCAGCAGAACAGGCGCGGGAGGTAGCTACGAGCAGTACTTC. It translates to CASRTGAGGSYEQYF.

In its sample, this clonotype was seen many times. The chain joins TRBV13 to TRBJ2-1; D is uncertain. From germline, CDR1 is PRHDT and CDR2 FYEKMQ (reference sequence). This CDR3 has 16 residues. V was clipped by 5 bases and J by 6 bases, with 20 bases between them. The CDR3 DNA is TGTGCCAGCAGCAACCGCCAGCGACCAGATTTCAATGAGCAGTTCTTC. It specifies CASSNRQRPDFNEQFF.

The V call is TRBV7-2, the J call TRBJ1-1, with D unclear. The germline V and J ends were trimmed by 2 bases and 12 bases, with 13 bases remaining between them. The length of the CDR3 is 12 residues. The V gene's germline CDR1 is SGHTA and CDR2 FQGNSA. CDR3 residues: CASSLNQDISFF. The CDR3 region has the DNA TGTGCCAGCAGCTTAAATCAGGATATATCTTTCTTT.

V gene TRBV9 combines with J gene TRBJ1-6; 7 positions agree with TRBD1. The germline gives CDR1 SGDLS, CDR2 YYNGEE. The V segment lost 4 bases and the J segment 4 bases; nucleotides outside the gene matches: 5. The CDR3 totals 15 residues. CDR3 in amino acids: CASSFRDSYNSPLHF. DNA for the CDR3: TGTGCCAGCAGCTTTCGGGACAGTTATAATTCACCCCTCCACTTT.

This clonotype showed up many times. In DNA, the CDR3 is TGTGCCAGCAGCCAATTGGGGATCCCTTCTAACAATGAGCAGTTCTTC. Its translation: CASSQLGIPSNNEQFF. The V and J genes are TRBV4-2 and TRBJ2-1; D is ambiguous. The CDR3 extends over 16 amino acids. The V end lost 2 bases, the J end lost 5 bases, and 16 bases lay between the germline ends. Germline CDR1 is LGHNA and CDR2 is YNFKEQ.

This chain links TRBV20-1 with TRBJ2-1, with 11 bases matching TRBD2. Trimming cost V 5 bases and J 8 bases; bases outside gene matches: 8. CDR3 length: 14 amino acids. The germline V gene has CDR1 DFQATT and CDR2 SNEGSKA (reference sequence). CDR3 in DNA: TGCAGTGCTTATATAGCGGGGGGGCAGGATGAGCAGTTCTTC. It yields the protein CSAYIAGGQDEQFF.

This clonotype has just a few counts. The genes are TRBV5-1 and TRBJ2-3, with 7 bases lining up with TRBD1. J gave up 4 bases and V 4 bases, and 9 bases lay outside the gene matches. CDR1 is SGHRS, CDR2 YFSETQ, per germline. The CDR3 runs to 15 residues. CDR3 nucleotide sequence: TGCGCCAGCAGCCTCCGACAGGGTGGTCCAGATACGCAGTATTTT. It translates to CASSLRQGGPDTQYF.

The J gene is TRBJ2-3, the V gene TRBV28; D is unclear. The V and J ends lost 7 bases and 0 bases respectively, with 8 bases between them. The germline gives CDR1 MDHEN, CDR2 SYDVKM. CDR3 length: 13 residues. DNA for the CDR3: TGTGCCAGCAATCCAAAAAGCACAGATACGCAGTATTTT. It encodes CASNPKSTDTQYF.

The chain carries TRBV4-3 and TRBJ1-2; tentatively, D is TRBD1 (5 bases). The length of the CDR3 is 15 residues. The ends were cut back, 0 bases at V and 4 bases at J, with 12 bases in the middle. Germline V gives CDR1 LGHNA, CDR2 YSLEER. This CDR3 reads CASSQDFRGGYGYTF. The CDR3 region has the DNA TGCGCCAGCAGCCAAGATTTTAGGGGCGGCTATGGCTACACCTTC.

This clonotype was detected ten times or more. The chain links TRBV6-2 or TRBV6-3 to TRBJ2-7; tentatively, D is TRBD2 (5 bases). The V gene's germline CDR1 is MNHEY and CDR2 SVGEGT. This CDR3 comprises 14 residues. V was clipped by 2 bases and J by 1 base, with 9 bases between them. As DNA, the CDR3 is TGTGCCAGCAGTTACATGAGCGGTTCCTACGAGCAGTACTTC. Encoded protein: CASSYMSGSYEQYF.

This clonotype was counted only a few times. This chain links TRBV7-2 with TRBJ2-4; TRBD1 matches at 7 bases. CDR1 SGHTA and CDR2 FQGNSA come from the germline V gene. This CDR3 spans 17 amino acids. V shed 5 bases and J 0 bases; nucleotides not matched to a gene: 10. CDR3: CASSPVGTEIAKNIQYF. CDR3 DNA: TGTGCCAGCAGCCCAGTAGGGACAGAAATAGCCAAAAACATTCAGTACTTC.

The gene calls are TRBV20-1 and TRBJ2-7; D not certain. This CDR3 is built from 12 residues. The V and J ends lost 3 bases and 1 base respectively, with 7 bases between them. The germline CDR1 and CDR2 sequences are DFQATT and SNEGSKA (reference sequence). CDR3 bases: TGCAGTGCTAGTGCAGTATCCTACGAGCAGTACTTC. Its translation: CSASAVSYEQYF.

This clonotype was counted ten times or more. V is TRBV7-9 and J is TRBJ2-1, with a weak D call TRBD2 (5 bases). The CDR3 sequence is 16 residues long. V lost 1 base to trimming and J lost 4 bases, with 14 bases between them. CDR1 is SEHNR and CDR2 is FQNEAQ in the germline V gene (reference sequence). The CDR3 loop is CASSLGLAGPYNEQFF. Written as DNA, the CDR3 is TGTGCCAGCAGCTTAGGGTTGGCGGGCCCTTACAATGAGCAGTTCTTC. The full variable domain, its missing parts supplied by reference TRBV7-9 and TRBJ2-1, is DTGVSQNPRHKITKRGQNVTFRCDPISEHNRLYWYRQTLGQGPEFLTYFQNEAQLEKSRLLSDRFSAERPKGSFSTLEIQRTEQGDSAMYLCASSLGLAGPYNEQFFGPGTRLTVL.

Ten or more counts support this clonotype. The V and J genes are TRBV29-1 and TRBJ1-1; D not certain. Between the trimmed V and J ends, which lost 7 bases and 3 bases, there was a span of 12 bases. CDR1 is SQVTM and CDR2 is ANQGSEA in the germline V gene. The CDR3 runs to 12 residues. The chain's CDR3 is CSGDGLDTEAFF. The CDR3 bases are TGCAGCGGTGACGGACTAGACACTGAAGCTTTCTTT.

This clonotype was seen a handful of times. This rearrangement joins TRBV6-1 to TRBJ1-1; 7 positions agree with TRBD1. V lost 6 bases to trimming and J lost 3 bases; unmatched junction nucleotides: 16. Germline-derived CDR1 and CDR2 are MNHNS and SASEGT. The length of the CDR3 is 17 residues. The CDR3 DNA sequence: TGTGCCAGCAGAACCACCGCTAGACAGGGATTGGACACTGAAGCTTTCTTT. It yields the protein CASRTTARQGLDTEAFF.

The table lists this clonotype with many counts. The rearrangement joins TRBV5-1 to TRBJ2-7; TRBD1 is a possible D gene (5 bases). The V and J ends lost 1 base and 6 bases respectively, with 14 bases between them. The CDR3 has 14 amino acids. Germline CDR1 and CDR2: SGHRS and YFSETQ. CDR3 amino acids: CASSLTSGQREQYF. CDR3 sequence (DNA): TGCGCCAGCAGCTTGACTTCAGGGCAGCGCGAGCAGTACTTC.

This chain links TRBV10-1 with TRBJ2-7; tentative D call: TRBD1 (5 bases). V was clipped by 6 bases and J by 0 bases, with 12 bases between them. The CDR3 totals 14 residues. Per germline, CDR1 WNHNN and CDR2 SYGVQD (reference sequence). The CDR3 DNA reads TGCGCCAGCAGCGAGACCAGGGTCTCCTACGAGCAGTACTTC. Its translation: CASSETRVSYEQYF.